This T cell receptor (beta chain) was recovered during a study of cytomegalovirus exposure and HLA in healthy donors (dated by TCRdb to about 2017). For context, the study as a whole: An earlier analysis of more than 550 of the donors reported 250 to 350 Gb of sequence data and about 120 million unique TCR beta sequences obtained from some 170 million T cells. Roughly 300 gigabases of sequencing data and approximately 84 million unique TCR sequences were included in an early release covering roughly 600 HLA-typed donors. Of the approximately 400 genotyped donors, over 80% were placed in the genetic ancestry cluster associated with self-reported Caucasian donors. The study aimed to test whether signatures of past pathogen exposure could be identified by cataloging public T cell receptors. The study used immunosequencing to profile the T cell repertoires of about 670 subjects and linked those repertoires to cytomegalovirus serostatus. In addition to the first cohort of approximately 650 subjects, a separate validation cohort of 130 or so different subjects was used. To predict cytomegalovirus infection status, the study brought together high-throughput TCR immunosequencing, statistical association of individual TCRs with disease status, and machine learning. A later analysis re-analyzed previously published TCR beta repertoires from about 600 donors and added high-resolution HLA genotyping to study TCR occurrence patterns. Rather than using new phenotypic data, the later analysis identified candidate immune exposures from TCR beta sequences and from how often those sequences occurred across donors. In an earlier analysis of around 540 of the donors, high-throughput TCR beta sequencing was used to judge whether each TCR beta V gene segment behaved as functional or pseudogenic. Alongside the repertoire data, information on donor age, sex, ethnicity and CMV serostatus was compiled. A later genetic analysis took genome-wide SNP genotypes for about 55% of the 666 donors and used that subset as a discovery cohort. Every repertoire in the discovery cohort had been generated on one and the same sequencing platform. Class I and class II HLA loci were covered by the typing at four-digit resolution. The number of typed donors differed by locus: roughly 629-640 for A, B, C, DRB1 and DQB1; some 540 for DQA1; roughly 600 for DPA1; and roughly 470 for DPB1. Roughly 5 DR-DQ haplotypes were treated as single units for association and clustering because of strong linkage in the cohort. Among roughly 400 genotyped donors of the cohort, an average of about 220,000 unique TCR beta nucleotide sequences was sequenced per donor, of which about 18% were non-productive.

The library was built by means of the immunoSEQ multiplex PCR assay. For the multiplex PCR, a mixture combining 60 forward primers for TCR Vbeta segments and 13 reverse primers for TCR Jbeta segments was used. The CDR3 region of rearranged TCR beta genes was amplified from genomic DNA by a multiplex PCR assay. The Illumina HiSeq System was used to sequence the amplified TCR beta libraries as 87-base-pair reads. The source study handled its data this way. A later analysis tallied 75 million to 95 million unique TCR beta chains across the 650 to 750 repertoires, and approximately 9.9 million of those chains were shared by two or more donors. A nearest-neighbor algorithm error-corrected the raw reads and collapsed the reads into unique sequences, merging closely related sequences to remove PCR and sequencing errors. To assign V, D and J gene segments, CDR3 sequences were aligned to IMGT reference sequences. For a sequence to be retained, a match of at least six nucleotides to both a V gene segment and a J gene segment was required. Rearrangements were called productive when the CDR3 lacked stop codons and stayed in frame with V and J; all others were non-productive. CDR3 was defined by IMGT convention, running from the second conserved V-encoded cysteine to the conserved J-encoded phenylalanine. The earlier analysis of around 640 of the donors excluded sequences that lacked an unambiguous match to a single V gene segment. An earlier analysis of 587 of the donors called V segments functional above 56.7% productive rearrangements and segregating when the between-donor standard deviation exceeded 5%. A statistical classification framework was built to diagnose cytomegalovirus status from the catalog of TCR beta chain sequences. In a later analysis, V and J genes were assigned by comparing TCR nucleotide sequences against IMGT/GENE-DB human TR gene sequences. The TCRdist pipeline was used in a later analysis to assign CDR3 sequences and most-parsimonious VDJ recombination scenarios. A later analysis defined each TCR beta chain by its CDR3 amino acid sequence plus V-gene family, and excluded reads lacking a unique V-gene family. A later analysis removed 500 to 600 highly shared, low-generation-probability nucleotide sequences to deal with suspected cross-contamination and a sequencing artifact. In a later analysis, a clonal expansion index was calculated for each public chain from normalized within-repertoire ranks of inferred template counts. In a later analysis, generation probabilities were computed with a VDJ recombination model fitted to out-of-frame rearrangements, and the resulting probabilities were checked against IGoR. Hypergeometric tests were used in a later analysis to score TCR-TCR, TCR-HLA and TCR-CMV co-occurrence, with a repertoire-size bias correction applied to the TCR pairs. False discovery rates were estimated in a later analysis by permuting HLA or CMV assignments 20 times. A later analysis grouped co-occurring TCRs with DBSCAN, adding TCRdist sequence similarity when clustering within HLA-allele-positive subsets. For co-occurrence clustering, repertoires with fewer than 30,000 or more than 120,000 public chains were excluded, along with about five repertoires with anomalous nucleotide sharing. The immuneACCESS repertoire file appears here via TCRdb, limited to in-frame rearrangements. These files lack a portion of the clones; in checked studies, under half of the deficit traces to unresolved V genes, and the cause of the others is not known. That table is the source of V, J and clone size, and D and trimming were worked out from the DNA. For this sample the table gives 150,000 to 200,000 clones, of which roughly 75% were detected only once. The top ten constitute approximately 11% of the sample.

Overall study outcomes, separate from this receptor: The classifier was reported to diagnose cytomegalovirus status with high specificity and sensitivity in both the original and validation cohorts. A later analysis found that HLA-associated TCR beta chains were more clonally expanded and had lower generation probabilities than equally common non-associated chains. Assigning TCR associations to individual alleles was difficult when HLA alleles, especially DR and DQ, strongly co-occurred. According to a later analysis, parvovirus B19, influenza, CMV and Epstein-Barr virus appeared linked to several top co-occurrence clusters. A later analysis found that TCR association rates varied across HLA loci, with DRB1 alleles showing the most associated TCRs and HLA-C alleles the fewest. According to a later genetic analysis, donors in an Asian-associated ancestry cluster had fewer N-insertions in productive TCRs than the approximately 630-donor mean. A cluster of highly shared sequence variants was judged likely to represent a technical artifact of the sequencing pipeline. Roughly uniform sequencing depth across donors was assumed in presence/absence analyses, although this assumption may not hold. The study gave a list of 150 to 200 TCR beta chains associated with cytomegalovirus. Across donors, most TCR sequences were observed very rarely, whereas some public TCRs were present in many individuals. Over 15 rarely observed V segments, including chromosome 9 orphons, were excluded from the earlier analysis of just under 600 of the donors because counts were too low. A later analysis associated about 17,000 TCR beta sequences with specific HLA alleles at a false discovery rate of 0.05. In a later analysis, most CMV-associated TCR beta chains were found to appear HLA-restricted, with HLA associations seemingly driven largely by CMV exposure. Because the 87-base-pair reads could not distinguish some IMGT-functional V segments, including TRBV6-2 and TRBV6-3, those segments were excluded. It was suggested by the authors that the approach could potentially be generalized to other disease states and immunological phenotypes. In an earlier analysis of some 540 of the donors, most TCR beta V segments appeared in productive rearrangements about 87% or about 30% of the time, broadly matching IMGT annotations. A later genetic analysis associated a missense DCLRE1C variant with V-gene and J-gene trimming of TCR beta chains, and an independent cohort replicated the association. Linkage disequilibrium might explain the correlated functional status among segregating V segments, but an unknown experimental factor could not be ruled out. A few of the identified cytomegalovirus-associated TCR beta chains were confirmed in vitro to be specific for cytomegalovirus antigens. A further reported finding was that TCR beta sequences accurately predicted the HLA-A and HLA-B alleles for most subjects in the first cohort. Only TCR beta chains were sequenced in this cohort, and the absence of alpha or paired-chain data limited detectable features. The only immune exposure information available for the cohort was CMV serostatus. Because some donors lacked HLA typing at each locus, the association tests relied only on the typed subset.

Its CDR3 holds 15 amino acids, cysteine through phenylalanine. Just CDR3 DNA is preserved here, 45 bases in frame from base 1. The germline V gene encodes CDR1 SGHAT and CDR2 FQDESV (reference sequence). Relative to germline, V is 5 bases shorter and J is 3 bases shorter, with 17 bases between their ends. This clone was counted a few times. It has no known antigen specificity. No base qualities exist here, and no much larger clone lies one base off it. The cohort was made up of 666 healthy bone marrow donors. Cohort members were all nominally healthy when sampled, although unrecorded immune exposures were likely present. The donor was CMV seropositive and belonged to the group of a few hundred seropositive cohort members. A peripheral blood sample was collected from each donor, and TCR beta sequencing was performed on peripheral blood mononuclear cells. The Qiagen DNeasy Blood Extraction Kit was used to extract genomic DNA from the blood cell samples.

The receptor was isolated from a man between 18 and 29 years old in good health and CMV-seropositive. Sequencing input: PBMCs. The V gene is TRBV11-1 and the J gene is TRBJ2-7, with TRBD2 as a weak D call on 5 bases. The DNA is TGTGCCAGCAGCCACGGCGGGTGGAGTAACTACGAGCAGTACTTC. Protein translation: CASSHGGWSNYEQYF.